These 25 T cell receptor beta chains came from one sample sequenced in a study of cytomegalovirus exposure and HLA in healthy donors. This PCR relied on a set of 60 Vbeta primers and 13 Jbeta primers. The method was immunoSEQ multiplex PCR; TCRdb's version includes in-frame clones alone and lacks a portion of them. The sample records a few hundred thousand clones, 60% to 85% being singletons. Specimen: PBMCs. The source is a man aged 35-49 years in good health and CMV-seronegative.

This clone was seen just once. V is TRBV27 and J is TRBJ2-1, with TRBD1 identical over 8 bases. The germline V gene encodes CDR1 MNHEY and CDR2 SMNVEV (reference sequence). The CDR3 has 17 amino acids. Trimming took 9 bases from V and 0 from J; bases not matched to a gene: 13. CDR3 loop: CASRDRNTPSSYNEQFF. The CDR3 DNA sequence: TGTGCCAGTCGGGACAGGAATACCCCGAGCTCCTACAATGAGCAGTTCTTC.

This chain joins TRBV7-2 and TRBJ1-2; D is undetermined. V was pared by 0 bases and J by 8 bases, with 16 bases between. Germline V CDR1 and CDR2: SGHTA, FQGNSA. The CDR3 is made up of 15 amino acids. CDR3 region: CASSLALNVRGGYTF. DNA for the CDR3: TGTGCCAGCAGCTTAGCGCTAAATGTGCGAGGAGGCTACACCTTC.

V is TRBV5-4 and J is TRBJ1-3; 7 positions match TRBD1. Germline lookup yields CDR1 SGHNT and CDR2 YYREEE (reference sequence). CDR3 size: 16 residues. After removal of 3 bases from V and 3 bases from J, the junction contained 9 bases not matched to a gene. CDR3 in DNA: TGTGCCAGCAGCTCGGAGACAGGGTCCCGTGGAAACACCATATATTTT. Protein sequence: CASSSETGSRGNTIYF.

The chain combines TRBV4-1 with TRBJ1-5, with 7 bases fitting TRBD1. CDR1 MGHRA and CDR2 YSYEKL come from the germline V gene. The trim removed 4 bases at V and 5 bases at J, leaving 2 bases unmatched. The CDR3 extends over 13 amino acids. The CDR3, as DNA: TGCGCCAGCAGCCCGGGACAGTATCAGCCCCAGCATTTT. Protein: CASSPGQYQPQHF.

The DNA for the CDR3 is TGTGCCATTAGCAACCTGGGGCAGCCAGATACGCAGTATTTT. Translated: CAISNLGQPDTQYF. This chain connects TRBV10-3 to TRBJ2-3; a weak D match, TRBD1 (5 bases). From germline, CDR1 is ENHRY and CDR2 SYGVKD. V lost 9 bases, J lost 4 bases, and 17 bases lay in between. The CDR3 runs to 14 residues.

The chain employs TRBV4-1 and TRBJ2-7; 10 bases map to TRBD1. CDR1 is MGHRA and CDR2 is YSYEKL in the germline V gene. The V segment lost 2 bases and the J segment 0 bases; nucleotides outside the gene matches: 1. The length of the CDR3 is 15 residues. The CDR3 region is CASSQWDRGSYEQYF. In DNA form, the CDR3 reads TGCGCCAGCAGCCAATGGGACAGGGGCTCCTACGAGCAGTACTTC.

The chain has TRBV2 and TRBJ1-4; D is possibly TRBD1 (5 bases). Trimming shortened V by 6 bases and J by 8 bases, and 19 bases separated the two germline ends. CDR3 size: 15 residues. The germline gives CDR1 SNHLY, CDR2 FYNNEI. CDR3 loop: CASRETETKGEKLFF. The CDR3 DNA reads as TGTGCCAGCAGAGAGACAGAAACGAAGGGGGAAAAACTGTTTTTT.

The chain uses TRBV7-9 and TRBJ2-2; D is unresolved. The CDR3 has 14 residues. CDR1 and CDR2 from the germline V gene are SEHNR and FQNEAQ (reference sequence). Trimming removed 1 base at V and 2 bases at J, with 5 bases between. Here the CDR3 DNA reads TGTGCCAGCAGCTTAGGGGCTAACACCGGGGAGCTGTTTTTT. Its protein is CASSLGANTGELFF.

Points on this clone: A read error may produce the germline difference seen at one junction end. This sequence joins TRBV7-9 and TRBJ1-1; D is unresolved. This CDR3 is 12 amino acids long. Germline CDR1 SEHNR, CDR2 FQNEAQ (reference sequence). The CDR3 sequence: CSSSNDTPEAFF. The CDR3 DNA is TGTTCCAGCAGCAATGACACGCCGGAAGCTTTCTTT.

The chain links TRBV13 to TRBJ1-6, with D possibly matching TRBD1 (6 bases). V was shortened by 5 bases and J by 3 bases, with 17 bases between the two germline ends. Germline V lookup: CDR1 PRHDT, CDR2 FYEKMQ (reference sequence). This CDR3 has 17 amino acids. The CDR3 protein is CASSLLYSDSYNSPLHF. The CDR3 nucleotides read TGTGCCAGCAGCCTCCTCTACTCGGACAGCTATAATTCACCCCTCCACTTT. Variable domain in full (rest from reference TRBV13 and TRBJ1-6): AAGVIQSPRHLIKEKRETATLKCYPIPRHDTVYWYQQGPGQDPQFLISFYEKMQSDKGSIPDRFSAQQFSDYHSELNMSSLELGDSALYFCASSLLYSDSYNSPLHFGNGTRLTVT.

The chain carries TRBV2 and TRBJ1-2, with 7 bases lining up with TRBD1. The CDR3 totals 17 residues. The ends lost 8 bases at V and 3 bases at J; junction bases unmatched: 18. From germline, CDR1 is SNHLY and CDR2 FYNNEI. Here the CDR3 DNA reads TGTGCCAGCGGACCTCAGGGGGACTTCGGGGACTACTATGGCTACACCTTC. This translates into CASGPQGDFGDYYGYTF.

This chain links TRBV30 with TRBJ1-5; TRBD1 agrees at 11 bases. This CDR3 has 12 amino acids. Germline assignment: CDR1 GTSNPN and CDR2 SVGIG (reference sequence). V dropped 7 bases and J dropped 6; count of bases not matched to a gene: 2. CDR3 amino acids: CASGTGGQPQHF. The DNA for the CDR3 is TGTGCCTCCGGGACAGGGGGTCAGCCCCAGCATTTT. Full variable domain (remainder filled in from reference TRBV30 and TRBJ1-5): SQTIHQWPATLVQPVGSPLSLECTVEGTSNPNLYWYRQAAGRGLQLLFYSVGIGQISSEVPQNLSASRPQDRQFILSSKKLLLSDSGFYLCASGTGGQPQHFGDGTRLSIL.

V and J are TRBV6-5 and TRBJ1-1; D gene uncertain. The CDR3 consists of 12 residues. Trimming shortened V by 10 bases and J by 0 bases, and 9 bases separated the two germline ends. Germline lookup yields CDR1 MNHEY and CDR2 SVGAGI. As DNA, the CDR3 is TGTGCCACCTCGCAGATGAACACTGAAGCTTTCTTT. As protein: CATSQMNTEAFF.

CDR3 amino acids: CASSSGGAPEAFF. In DNA, the CDR3 is TGTGCCAGCAGTTCAGGGGGCGCGCCTGAAGCTTTCTTT. This sequence joins TRBV13 and TRBJ1-1; 8 bases map to TRBD1. Per germline, CDR1 PRHDT and CDR2 FYEKMQ (reference sequence). The J segment lost 6 bases and the V segment lost 6 bases, leaving 6 bases of the junction unmatched. This CDR3 comprises 13 residues.

The CDR3 DNA is TGTGCCAGCAGCCAGGGGAGGACTAGCGGGGGGCCTACAGATACGCAGTATTTT. Encoded protein: CASSQGRTSGGPTDTQYF. The chain is built from TRBV4-2 and TRBJ2-3; 14 bases match TRBD2. Per the germline V gene, CDR1 is LGHNA and CDR2 is YNFKEQ. CDR3 length: 18 amino acids. J was trimmed by 3 bases and V by 3 bases; bases with no gene match: 8.

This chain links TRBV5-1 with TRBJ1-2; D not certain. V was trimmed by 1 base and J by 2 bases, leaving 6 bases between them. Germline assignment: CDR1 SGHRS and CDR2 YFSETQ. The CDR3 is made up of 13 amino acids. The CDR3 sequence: CASSLRGNYGYTF. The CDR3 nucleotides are TGCGCCAGCAGCTTGAGAGGGAACTATGGCTACACCTTC.

CDR3 sequence reads: CASSFTGVGNQPQHF. The CDR3 region has the DNA TGTGCCAGCAGTTTCACAGGGGTAGGCAATCAGCCCCAGCATTTT. This chain links TRBV27 with TRBJ1-5; 7 nucleotides align to TRBD1. Per germline, CDR1 MNHEY and CDR2 SMNVEV (reference sequence). The CDR3 totals 15 residues. V was clipped by 3 bases and J by 2 bases; unmatched bases: 4.

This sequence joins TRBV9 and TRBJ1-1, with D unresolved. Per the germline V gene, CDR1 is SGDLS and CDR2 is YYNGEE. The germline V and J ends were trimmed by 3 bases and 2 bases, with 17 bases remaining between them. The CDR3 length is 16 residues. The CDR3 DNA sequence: TGTGCCAGCAGCGCCCCTAGGGAGGGAACTAACACTGAAGCTTTCTTT. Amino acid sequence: CASSAPREGTNTEAFF.

The CDR3 region has the DNA TGTGCCAGCAGCTTAGGTGGAGGGAAGGGCTACACCTTC. Protein product: CASSLGGGKGYTF. V gene TRBV7-8 combines with J gene TRBJ1-2; D is uncertain. CDR1 and CDR2 (germline): SGHVS, FQNEAQ. The CDR3 extends over 13 amino acids. V lost 1 base, J lost 8 bases, and 11 bases lay in between.

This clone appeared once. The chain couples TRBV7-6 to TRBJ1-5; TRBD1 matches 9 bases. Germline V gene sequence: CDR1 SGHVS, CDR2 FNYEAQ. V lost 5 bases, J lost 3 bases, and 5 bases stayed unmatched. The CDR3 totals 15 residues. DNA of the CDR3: TGTGCCAGCAGCCAGTACAGGGGGCACAATCAGCCCCAGCATTTT. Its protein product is CASSQYRGHNQPQHF.

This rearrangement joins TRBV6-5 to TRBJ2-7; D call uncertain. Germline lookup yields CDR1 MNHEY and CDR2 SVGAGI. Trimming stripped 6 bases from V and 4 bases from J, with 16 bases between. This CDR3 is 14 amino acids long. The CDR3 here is CASRMNRAGYEQYF. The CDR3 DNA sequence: TGTGCCAGCAGGATGAACCGTGCCGGGTACGAGCAGTACTTC.

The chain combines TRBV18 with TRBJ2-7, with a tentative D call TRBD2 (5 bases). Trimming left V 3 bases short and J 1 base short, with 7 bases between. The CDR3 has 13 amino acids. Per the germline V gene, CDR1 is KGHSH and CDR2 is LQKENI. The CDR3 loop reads CASSPGRSYEQYF. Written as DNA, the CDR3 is TGTGCCAGCTCACCGGGGAGATCCTACGAGCAGTACTTC.

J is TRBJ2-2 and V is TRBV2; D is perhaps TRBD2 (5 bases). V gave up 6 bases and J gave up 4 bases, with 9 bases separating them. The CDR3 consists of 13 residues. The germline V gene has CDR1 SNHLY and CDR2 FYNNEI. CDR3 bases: TGTGCCAGCAGCGGACTCCTCACCGGGGAGCTGTTTTTT. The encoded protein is CASSGLLTGELFF.

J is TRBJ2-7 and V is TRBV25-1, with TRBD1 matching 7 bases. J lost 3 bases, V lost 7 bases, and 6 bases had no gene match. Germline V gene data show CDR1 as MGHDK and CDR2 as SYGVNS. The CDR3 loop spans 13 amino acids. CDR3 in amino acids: CASKRDSLYEQYF. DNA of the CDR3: TGTGCCAGCAAGAGGGACAGCCTCTACGAGCAGTACTTC.

CDR3: CSVLGQRGETQYF. CDR3 coding DNA: TGCAGCGTTTTAGGCCAGAGAGGGGAGACCCAGTACTTC. This chain links TRBV29-1 with TRBJ2-5; a weak D match, TRBD2 (5 bases). Trimming removed 5 bases from V and 5 bases from J, with 15 bases in between. This CDR3 is 13 amino acids long. Per the germline V gene, CDR1 is SQVTM and CDR2 is ANQGSEA.